The T cell receptor beta chain described here comes from a study of spatial heterogeneity in lung cancer. Relative to its sample, this clonotype is large. In a library made to pick up alpha chains, this beta chain is a stray read with a size that means little. Germline values: CDR1 MNHEY, CDR2 SVGEGT. The CDR3 runs to 14 residues. V dropped 5 bases and J dropped 5; count of bases not matched to a gene: 5. TCRdb analysed the 5' RACE reads with MiXCR anew, one entry per CDR3 protein. The sample has around 4,400 distinct CDR3 sequences, 20% to 25% seen once; the top ten hold more than 20%. Time point denoted: sample taken at primary tumor resection. Sequencing of whole RNA from tumor, nontumor lung or frozen PBMC involved no sorting.

V and J are TRBV6-2 or TRBV6-3 and TRBJ2-5; 10 bases are shared with TRBD1. The source material was normal lung tissue next to the tumor, sampled at surgery. This TCR was recovered from a female donor with early-stage non-small cell lung cancer. DNA for the CDR3: TGTGCCAGCAGTACGGACAGGGGGTGGGAGACCCAGTACTTC. Protein sequence: CASSTDRGWETQYF.